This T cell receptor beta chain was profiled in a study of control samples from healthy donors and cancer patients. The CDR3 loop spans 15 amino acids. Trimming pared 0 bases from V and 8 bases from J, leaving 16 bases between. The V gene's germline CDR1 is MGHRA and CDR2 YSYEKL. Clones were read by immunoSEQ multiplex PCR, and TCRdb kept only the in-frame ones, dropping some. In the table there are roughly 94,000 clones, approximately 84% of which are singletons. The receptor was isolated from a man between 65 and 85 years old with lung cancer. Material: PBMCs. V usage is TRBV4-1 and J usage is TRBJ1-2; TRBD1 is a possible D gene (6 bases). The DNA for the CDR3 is TGCGCCAGCAGCCAAGATGGAGGGGGGGCGAGGGGCTACACCTTC. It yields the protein CASSQDGGGARGYTF.